This is a list of T cell receptor beta chains from one sample in a study of blood T cells in healthy people across ages. A single record per CDR3 protein comes from TCRdb applying MiXCR to the 5' RACE reads. Of about 1 million distinct CDR3 sequences listed, less than 25% are singletons. These data also featured in a second study, about T cells of mothers and their children.

The specimen sequenced was blood. The receptors originated from a girl between 2 and 10 years old in good health. Both conserved end residues are part of each CDR3. D genes are given only for firm matches. Expanded clones are given a class, and other clones once, few, many or no size at all.

V gene	clone size	J gene	D gene	CDR3 DNA	CDR3 protein
TRBV18	many	TRBJ2-7	-	TGTGCCAGCTCACCACCAGGGTTGTACGAGCAGTACTTC	CASSPPGLYEQYF
TRBV12-3/TRBV12-4	few	TRBJ2-7	TRBD2	TGTGCCAGCAGTACCGGGACTAGCTGGGGCGAGCAGTACTTC	CASSTGTSWGEQYF
TRBV10-3	few	TRBJ2-7	-	TGTGCCTCCACTGATGGGAGCGATTGGGAGAATTTACACGAGCAGTACTTC	CASTDGSDWENLHEQYF
TRBV4-3	-	TRBJ2-3	-	TGCGCCAGCAGCCAAGATTATGCGGGGGCTACTAGCACAGATACGCAGTATTTT	CASSQDYAGATSTDTQYF
TRBV7-3	few	TRBJ2-3	TRBD2	TGTGCCAGCAGCCCGGAAGCGGGGGATACGCAGTATTTT	CASSPEAGDTQYF
TRBV7-3	-	TRBJ2-4	-	TGTGCCAGCAACCTTCAGGGGGGGCAACAAAACATTCAGTACTTC	CASNLQGGQQNIQYF
TRBV12-3/TRBV12-4	many	TRBJ2-5	-	TGTGCCAGCAGCCCGGGCAGGGAGACCCAGTACTTC	CASSPGRETQYF
TRBV6-1	few	TRBJ2-5	-	TGTGCCGCCCCAACAGGGAAGGGAGAGACCCAGTACTTC	CAAPTGKGETQYF
TRBV5-1	-	TRBJ1-6	-	TGCGCCAGCAGCTTACAGGGAGAGAATTCACCCCTCCACTTT	CASSLQGENSPLHF
TRBV7-9	-	TRBJ1-4	TRBD1	TGTGCCAGTTCCCAAGGGACAGAGGCTAATGAAAAACTGTTTTTT	CASSQGTEANEKLFF
TRBV10-3	-	TRBJ2-5	-	TGTGCCATCAGTGGGGCAGGGCAAGAGACCCAGTACTTC	CAISGAGQETQYF
TRBV29-1	many	TRBJ2-7	TRBD2	TGCAGCGTTAGGACGGGGGGGTACGAGCAGTACTTC	CSVRTGGYEQYF
TRBV5-1	-	TRBJ2-1	-	TGCGCCAGCAGCTTGGATTTGCGGGGACTCGATGAGCAGTTCTTC	CASSLDLRGLDEQFF
TRBV5-5	-	TRBJ2-7	TRBD1	TGTGCCAGCAGCTTGGACCCAGGGGGTTTTGTTGACGAGCAGTACTTC	CASSLDPGGFVDEQYF
TRBV6-5	-	TRBJ2-3	-	TGTGCCAGCAGTGCTGGTGGGGGAGATACGCAGTATTTT	CASSAGGGDTQYF
TRBV7-9	few	TRBJ2-1	-	TGTGCCAGCAGCCCAAGAGTCAGCAATGAGCAGTTCTTC	CASSPRVSNEQFF
TRBV3-1	-	TRBJ1-2	-	TGTGCCAGCAGCAAGGAGGCAGGGAACTATGGCTACACCTTC	CASSKEAGNYGYTF